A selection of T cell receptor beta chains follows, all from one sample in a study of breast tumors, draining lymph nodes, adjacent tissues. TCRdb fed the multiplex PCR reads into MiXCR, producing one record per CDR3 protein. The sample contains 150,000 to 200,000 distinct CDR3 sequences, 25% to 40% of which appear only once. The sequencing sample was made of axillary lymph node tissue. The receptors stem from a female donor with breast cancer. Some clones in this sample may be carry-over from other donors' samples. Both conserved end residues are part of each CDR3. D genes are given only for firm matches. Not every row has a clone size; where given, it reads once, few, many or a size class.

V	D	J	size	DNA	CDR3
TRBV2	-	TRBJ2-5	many	TGTGCCAGCAGGGCTCGGCAGGGCCGGCAAGAGACCCAGTACTTC	CASRARQGRQETQYF
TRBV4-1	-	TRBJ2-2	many	TGCGCCAGCAGCCAAGAACCGGCTAGTGGGTTCACCGGGGAGCTGTTTTTT	CASSQEPASGFTGELFF
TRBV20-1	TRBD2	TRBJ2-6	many	TGCAGTGCTCCGCCTAGCGGGGTTATTAGCTCTGGGGCCAACGTCCTGACTTTC	CSAPPSGVISSGANVLTF
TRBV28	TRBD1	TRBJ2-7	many	TGTGCCAGCAACTCTCCGGGGACAGGGTTCTACGAGCAGTACTTC	CASNSPGTGFYEQYF
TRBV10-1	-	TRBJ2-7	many	TGCGCCAGCAGTGGGGGTCGGGAGCAGTACTTC	CASSGGREQYF
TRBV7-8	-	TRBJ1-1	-	TGTGCCAGCAGCCGAGGTGACAGGATGAACACTGAAGCTTTCTTT	CASSRGDRMNTEAFF
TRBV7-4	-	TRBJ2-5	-	TGTGCCAGCAGCTTGGGATGGAGGGCACAGTACTTC	CASSLGWRAQYF
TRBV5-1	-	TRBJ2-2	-	-	CASSLGLGYEQYFGPGTGELFF
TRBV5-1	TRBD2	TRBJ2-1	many	TGCGCCAGCAGCTTGGGTTGGCGGGGGGGCCTAGAGCAGTTCTTC	CASSLGWRGGLEQFF
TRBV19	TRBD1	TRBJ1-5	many	TGTGCCAGTAGTAAAGCCGGGACAGGGGTTCCCAATCAGCCCCAGCATTTT	CASSKAGTGVPNQPQHF
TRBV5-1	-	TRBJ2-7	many	TGCGCCAGCAGCTTGGGACAGGTTATCTCGTACGAGCAGTACTTC	CASSLGQVISYEQYF
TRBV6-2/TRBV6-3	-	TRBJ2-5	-	TGTGCCAGCAGCCCAGGTGCCCTCAAAGAGACCCAGTACTTC	CASSPGALKETQYF
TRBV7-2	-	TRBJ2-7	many	TGTGCCAGCAGCTTAGCTCGGGTTCTCGGCGAGCAGTACTTC	CASSLARVLGEQYF
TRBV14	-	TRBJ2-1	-	TGTGCCAGCAGCGAGCGGGTGACCCACAATGAGCAGTTCTTC	CASSERVTHNEQFF
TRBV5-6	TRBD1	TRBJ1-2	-	TGTGCCAGCAGCCGTATATACAGACAGGGGCATAATGGCTACACCTTC	CASSRIYRQGHNGYTF
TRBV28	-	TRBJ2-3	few	TGTGCCAGCAGTATAGGGCAGGGAACAGATACGCAGTATTTT	CASSIGQGTDTQYF
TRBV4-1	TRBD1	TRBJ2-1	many	TGCGCCAGCAGCAAGGGACAGGGGAATAACAATGAGCAGTTCTTC	CASSKGQGNNNEQFF
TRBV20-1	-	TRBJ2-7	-	TGCAGTGCTAGTGTTTACGAGCAGTACTTC	CSASVYEQYF
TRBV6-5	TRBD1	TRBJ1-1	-	TGCGCCAGCTGGGACAGGGTACCACTTGAAGCTTTCTTT	CASWDRVPLEAFF
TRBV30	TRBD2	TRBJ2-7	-	TGTGCCTGGAGCGGGGGGGCTTACGAGCAGTACTTC	CAWSGGAYEQYF
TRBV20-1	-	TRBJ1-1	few	TGCAGTGCTAGAGATCTGCCCGGGATGAACACTGAAGCTTTCTTT	CSARDLPGMNTEAFF
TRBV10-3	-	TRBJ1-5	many	TGTGCCATCAGTGAATTACCCCGGGGAGAAGGCAATCAGCCCCAGCATTTT	CAISELPRGEGNQPQHF
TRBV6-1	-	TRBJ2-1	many	TGTGCCAGCAGTGAAGCGTGGCTAGCGATCTACAATGAGCAGTTCTTC	CASSEAWLAIYNEQFF
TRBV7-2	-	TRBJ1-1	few	TGTGCCAGCGCGAAAGTACGGGACACTGAAGCTTTCTTT	CASAKVRDTEAFF
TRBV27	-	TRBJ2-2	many	TGTGCCAGCAGTAGTCTCAAGAACACCGGGGAGCTGTTTTTT	CASSSLKNTGELFF
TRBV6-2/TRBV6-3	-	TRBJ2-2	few	TGTGCCAGCACCCCGGGGGCGGGAGCGTATAGGACCGGGGAGCTGTTTTTT	CASTPGAGAYRTGELFF
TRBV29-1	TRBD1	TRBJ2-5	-	TGCAGCGTAGACAGGGGCTGGTCGCAGACTCAAGAGACCCAGTACTTC	CSVDRGWSQTQETQYF
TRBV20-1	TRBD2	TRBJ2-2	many	TGCAGTGCTAGATACTACACTAGCGGGAGTATAAGCACCGGGGAGCTGTTTTTT	CSARYYTSGSISTGELFF
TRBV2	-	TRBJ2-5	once	TGTGCCAGCAGTCAAAGGGCGTCCGGCTACAATGAGACCCAGTACTTC	CASSQRASGYNETQYF
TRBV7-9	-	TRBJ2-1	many	TGTGCCAGCAGCCCGGGAGCGGGCGTACCGTACAATGAGCAGTTCTTC	CASSPGAGVPYNEQFF
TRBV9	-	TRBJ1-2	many	TGTGCCAGCAGCGTAGTGGAGGGGGGAAATGGCTACACCTTC	CASSVVEGGNGYTF
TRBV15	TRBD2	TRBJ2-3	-	TGTGCCACCAGCAGAGCCAGCGGGACTGGAGATACGCAGTATTTT	CATSRASGTGDTQYF
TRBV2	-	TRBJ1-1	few	TGTGCCAGCAGTGAAGGGGGGACCAACACTGAAGCTTTCTTT	CASSEGGTNTEAFF
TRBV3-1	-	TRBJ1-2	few	TGTGCCAGCAGCCAAACGTGGCGCGGGGGCTACACCTTC	CASSQTWRGGYTF
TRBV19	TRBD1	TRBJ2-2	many	TGTGCCAGTAATCCGCCGGGACAGGTGAACACCGGGGAGCTGTTTTTT	CASNPPGQVNTGELFF
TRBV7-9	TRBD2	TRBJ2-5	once	TGTGCCAGCAGCTTTACTAGCGGGGGAGAGGGGACCCAGTACTTC	CASSFTSGGEGTQYF
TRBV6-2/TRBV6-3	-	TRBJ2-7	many	TGTGCCAGCCAATGGGGGGGCAGTTACGAGCAGTACTTC	CASQWGGSYEQYF
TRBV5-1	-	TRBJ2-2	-	TGCGCCAGCAGCCCCAGGACACTAGCGAACACCGGGGAGCTGTTTTTT	CASSPRTLANTGELFF
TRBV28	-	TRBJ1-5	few	TGTGCCAGCATTACCGGGACCCTAGGGAGCAATCAGCCCCAGCATTTT	CASITGTLGSNQPQHF
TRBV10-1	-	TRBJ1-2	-	TGCGCCAGTGTTGACTCGAGGGTCAGTCATAAAACCTTC	CASVDSRVSHKTF
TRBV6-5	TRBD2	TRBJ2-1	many	TGTGCCAGCAGTTCCAATTTGGGTAGCGGGAAAAATGAGCAGTTCTTC	CASSSNLGSGKNEQFF
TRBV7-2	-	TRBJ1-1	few	TGTGCCAGCAGCTTAGCCCCGGGGGCGCATTCTGAAGCTTTCTTT	CASSLAPGAHSEAFF
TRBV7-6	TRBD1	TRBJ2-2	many	TGTGCCAGCAGCCTAGGGACAGGGGGGAACGGGGAGCTGTTTTTT	CASSLGTGGNGELFF
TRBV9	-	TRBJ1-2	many	TGTGCCAGCAGCGTAGGATCCCGGACCTTTAACTATGGCTACACCTTC	CASSVGSRTFNYGYTF
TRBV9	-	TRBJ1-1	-	TGTGCCAGCAGCGTCGGACAGACCAACACTGAAGCTTTCTTT	CASSVGQTNTEAFF
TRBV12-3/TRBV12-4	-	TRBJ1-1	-	TGTGCCAGCAGTTTCGGTGGGGTCGGCGAAGCTTTCTTT	CASSFGGVGEAFF
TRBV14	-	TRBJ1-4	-	TGTGCCAGCAGCCAAGTAGGGAATGAAAAACTGTTTTTT	CASSQVGNEKLFF
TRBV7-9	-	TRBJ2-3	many	TGTGCCAGCAGCTTAGACCCTCCGGCACGGGATACGCAGTATTTT	CASSLDPPARDTQYF
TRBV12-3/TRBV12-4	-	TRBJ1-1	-	TGTGCCAGCAGTTTAGTGGCCCGTGCTGAAGCTTTCTTT	CASSLVARAEAFF